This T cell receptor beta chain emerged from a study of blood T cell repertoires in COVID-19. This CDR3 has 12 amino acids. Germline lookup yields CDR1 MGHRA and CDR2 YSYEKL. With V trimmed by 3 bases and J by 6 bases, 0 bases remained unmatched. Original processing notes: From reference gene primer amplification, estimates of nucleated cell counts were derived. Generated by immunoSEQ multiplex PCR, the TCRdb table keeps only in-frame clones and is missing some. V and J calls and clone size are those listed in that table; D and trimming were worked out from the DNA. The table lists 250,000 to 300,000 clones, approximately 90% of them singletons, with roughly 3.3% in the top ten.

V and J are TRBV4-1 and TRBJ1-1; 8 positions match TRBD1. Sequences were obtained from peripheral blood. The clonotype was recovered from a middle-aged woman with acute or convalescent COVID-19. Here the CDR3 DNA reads TGCGCCAGCAGCCAGACAGGGGCTGAAGCTTTCTTT. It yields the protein CASSQTGAEAFF.